A selection of T cell receptor beta chains follows, all from one sample in a study of cytotoxic CD8 clonotypes in ibrutinib-treated CLL. The assay was immunoSEQ multiplex PCR, and TCRdb's table has in-frame clones only and misses some. The sample includes a few hundred thousand clones, roughly 71% of them seen just once. The sequencing used PBMCs, collected after 36 months of ibrutinib treatment. These receptors were collected from a human donor with chronic lymphocytic leukemia. CDR3s include the opening cysteine and the closing phenylalanine or tryptophan. The D gene is left open where the match is weak. The size field is filled for only some rows; it gives once, few, many or a size class.

d_call	v_call	j_call	clone_size	cdr3_nt	cdr3_aa
-	TRBV10-3	TRBJ1-2	-	TGTGCCATCGGGGCCGCAACCACCTATGGCTACACCTTC	CAIGAATTYGYTF
-	TRBV29-1	TRBJ1-2	-	TGCAGCGTTCTCATTAGGTATGGCTACACCTTC	CSVLIRYGYTF
-	TRBV7-2	TRBJ2-3	-	TGTGCCAGCAGGCGCGACTCCTCGTCTGATACGCAGTATTTT	CASRRDSSSDTQYF
-	TRBV6-1	TRBJ2-5	-	TGTGCCAGCAGAATGTCCGGCTACCAAGAGACCCAGTACTTC	CASRMSGYQETQYF
TRBD1	TRBV2	TRBJ2-1	-	TGTGCCAGCAGTCACGGGACAGATACAATATACAATGAGCAGTTCTTC	CASSHGTDTIYNEQFF
-	TRBV19	TRBJ2-4	-	TGTGCCAGTAGTGCGGGGACTGCCTGGCTAGCCAAAAACATTCAGTACTTC	CASSAGTAWLAKNIQYF
-	TRBV4-1	TRBJ1-3	-	TGCGCCAGCAGCCAAGACCTACCCCCGACCGCGGCTTCTGAGACCATATATTTT	CASSQDLPPTAASETIYF
-	TRBV10-1	TRBJ2-3	-	TGCGCCAGCAGTGACAGGAATGATACGCAGTATTTT	CASSDRNDTQYF
-	TRBV29-1	TRBJ2-5	-	TGCAGCGTTGGGACAGAAGAGACCCAGTACTTC	CSVGTEETQYF
TRBD2	TRBV18	TRBJ2-1	-	TGTGCCAGCTCACCACCCCCTAGCGGGACTGAGCAGTTCTTC	CASSPPPSGTEQFF
TRBD1	TRBV5-8	TRBJ2-7	-	TGTGCCAGCAGCTTGGAGGCAGGGGGCTTGAACTCCTACGAGCAGTACTTC	CASSLEAGGLNSYEQYF
-	TRBV5-4	TRBJ1-1	-	TGTGCCAGCAGCTTGGTTAAGGGACTGCCGGGGCGAACTGAAGCTTTCTTT	CASSLVKGLPGRTEAFF
-	TRBV5-6	TRBJ1-5	-	TGTGCCAGCAGCACCCGGGGGCCCCAGCATTTT	CASSTRGPQHF
-	TRBV9	TRBJ1-1	-	TGTGCCAGCAGCGACTGGTCGAAAGGACACGAGTACAGTGAAGCTTTCTTT	CASSDWSKGHEYSEAFF
-	TRBV4-3	TRBJ2-5	-	TGCGCCAGCAGCCAAGATGAGGGAGTAGAGGAGACCCAGTACTTC	CASSQDEGVEETQYF
-	TRBV5-4	TRBJ1-2	once	TGTGCCAGCAGCTTGGCGGAGGATGGCTACACCTTC	CASSLAEDGYTF